One and the same sample provided the 21 T cell receptor beta chains below, sequenced in a study of patients and donors after allogeneic stem cell transplantation. TCRdb fed the RT-PCR reads into MiXCR, producing one record per CDR3 protein. This sample has about 960,000 distinct CDR3 sequences, with approximately 19% found just once. Sequenced material: blood, either unsorted or a sorted T cell fraction (not recorded which). These TCRs come from a human donor who was either an allogeneic HSCT recipient or a stem cell or donor lymphocyte infusion donor (not recorded which). It is not recorded whose cells these are; they may come from a transplant donor.

This clonotype was detected a few times. The gene calls are TRBV9 and TRBJ2-1; D is perhaps TRBD1 (6 bases). The CDR3 covers 19 residues. Looked up from germline, CDR1 is SGDLS and CDR2 is YYNGEE. Trimming removed 0 bases from V and 8 bases from J, with 27 bases in between. The DNA of the CDR3 is TGTGCCAGCAGCGTAGCTTTGGGTGGGGGCGCCCTTCAAATAGATGAGCAGTTCTTC. It is translated as CASSVALGGGALQIDEQFF.

This chain uses TRBV5-6 with TRBJ2-7, with TRBD1 identical over 7 bases. CDR3 length: 14 amino acids. The junction had 9 bases not matched to a gene; V was cut back by 4 bases and J by 5 bases. CDR1 is SGHDT and CDR2 is YYEEEE in the germline V gene. CDR3 amino acids: CASSPWNRGHEQYF. CDR3 DNA: TGTGCCAGCAGCCCCTGGAACAGGGGACACGAGCAGTACTTC.

This chain uses TRBV5-1 with TRBJ2-5; 7 bases align to TRBD1. Germline loops: CDR1 SGHRS, CDR2 YFSETQ. This CDR3 comprises 17 residues. Trimming cost V 5 bases and J 0 bases; bases outside gene matches: 13. CDR3 protein: CASSLPTGSHYQETQYF. The CDR3 DNA follows: TGCGCCAGCAGTTTGCCGACAGGGAGCCATTACCAAGAGACCCAGTACTTC.

The table lists this clonotype with a few counts. J is TRBJ2-1 and V is TRBV7-2; 7 nucleotides agree with TRBD2. V shed 2 bases, J shed 2 bases, and the junction held 6 bases outside the gene matches. Germline V gene data show CDR1 as SGHTA and CDR2 as FQGNSA. This CDR3 spans 16 amino acids. The CDR3 spells CASSLSSGTPYNEQFF. CDR3 in DNA: TGTGCCAGCAGCTTATCAAGCGGGACGCCCTACAATGAGCAGTTCTTC. The variable domain in full, completed from reference TRBV7-2 and TRBJ2-1, reads GAGVSQSPSNKVTEKGKDVELRCDPISGHTALYWYRQSLGQGLEFLIYFQGNSAPDKSGLPSDRFSAERTGGSVSTLTIQRTQQEDSAVYLCASSLSSGTPYNEQFFGPGTRLTVL.

The chain uses TRBV3-1 and TRBJ1-1; possibly TRBD1 for D (6 bases). V was clipped by 4 bases and J by 8 bases, with 14 bases between them. Germline values: CDR1 LGHDT, CDR2 YNNKEL (reference sequence). This CDR3 has 13 residues. CDR3 amino acids: CASSRLEGTEAFF. CDR3 DNA: TGTGCCAGCAGCCGCTTGGAAGGGACAGAAGCTTTCTTT.

The rearrangement joins TRBV7-8 to TRBJ1-2, with D uncertain. CDR3 length: 14 residues. V lost 1 base to trimming and J lost 3 bases, with 9 bases between them. Looked up from germline, CDR1 is SGHVS and CDR2 is FQNEAQ. CDR3 in amino acids: CASSLDWQYYGYTF. CDR3 nucleotide sequence: TGTGCCAGCAGCTTAGATTGGCAGTACTATGGCTACACCTTC.

The chain uses TRBV20-1 and TRBJ2-2; perhaps TRBD2 as D (7 bases). The germline V gene encodes CDR1 DFQATT and CDR2 SNEGSKA (reference sequence). V lost 0 bases, J lost 4 bases, and 15 bases lay in between. The CDR3 consists of 16 residues. The CDR3 DNA follows: TGCAGTGCTAGAGATGGGGGGGGGCCGGCCACCGGGGAGCTGTTTTTT. This translates into CSARDGGGPATGELFF.

In this sample, this clonotype turned up a few times. V gene TRBV9 combines with J gene TRBJ2-3; D is tentatively TRBD1 or TRBD2 (5 bases each). Between the trimmed V and J ends, which lost 5 bases and 1 base, there was a span of 14 bases. CDR3 length: 15 residues. CDR1 is SGDLS and CDR2 is YYNGEE in the germline V gene. CDR3 DNA sequence: TGTGCCAGCAGGGCTTGGACGGGGCGCACAGATACGCAGTATTTT. Translation gives CASRAWTGRTDTQYF.

The chain joins TRBV20-1 to TRBJ2-7; D is undetermined. Per germline, CDR1 DFQATT and CDR2 SNEGSKA (reference sequence). Trimming took off 1 base at V and 3 bases at J, with 7 bases between the two ends. This CDR3 spans 12 amino acids. This CDR3 is CSARAMGYEQYF. CDR3 in DNA: TGCAGTGCTAGAGCTATGGGCTACGAGCAGTACTTC.

This chain uses TRBV6-5 with TRBJ2-7; D tentatively reads TRBD1 or TRBD2 (5 bases each). The germline V gene encodes CDR1 MNHEY and CDR2 SVGAGI. Trimming removed 3 bases at V and 3 bases at J, with 12 bases between. The CDR3 runs 14 residues. The chain's CDR3 is CASSYRDGNYEQYF. The DNA of the CDR3 is TGTGCCAGCAGTTATAGGGACGGGAACTACGAGCAGTACTTC.

This clonotype has at least ten counts. The chain employs TRBV10-3 and TRBJ2-7; unclear D gene. CDR1 and CDR2 (germline): ENHRY, SYGVKD. This CDR3 spans 12 amino acids. V shed 6 bases and J shed 2 bases, with 8 bases lying between them. DNA of the CDR3: TGTGCCATCAGGGACGGAACCTACGAGCAGTACTTC. This codes for CAIRDGTYEQYF.

V gene TRBV21-1 combines with J gene TRBJ2-1; TRBD1 is the table's D call and was not checked against the DNA. TRBV21-1 is an annotated pseudogene. This CDR3 has 15 residues. The CDR3 sequence: CASSADPDSYNEQFF. In nucleotides, the CDR3 is TGTGCCAGCAGCGCAGATCCTGACAGCTACAATGAGCAGTTCTTC.

In regard to this clonotype: At one end, the junction sequence differs from germline, possibly due to a read error. V and J are TRBV7-9 and TRBJ2-4, with a weak D call TRBD2 (6 bases). Germline V CDR1 and CDR2: SEHNR, FQNEAQ (reference sequence). The CDR3 length is 12 residues. The CDR3 spells CASRDDRGMSNF. The CDR3 region has the DNA TGTGCCAGCAGAGACGATCGGGGGATGTCAAACTTC.

This clonotype appeared a few times. V gene TRBV6-1 combines with J gene TRBJ2-2, with 7 bases lining up with TRBD2. J was trimmed by 5 bases and V by 6 bases; bases with no gene match: 12. There are 16 residues in the CDR3. The V gene's germline CDR1 is MNHNS and CDR2 SASEGT. The chain's CDR3 is CASRSRLASMTGELFF. The CDR3 nucleotides read TGTGCCAGCAGATCCAGACTAGCCTCTATGACCGGGGAGCTGTTTTTT.

This clonotype was seen only a few times. The rearrangement uses TRBV7-8 and TRBJ1-2; 7 bases are shared with TRBD1. Trimming at V came to 5 bases and at J to 2 bases, leaving 5 bases not matched to a gene. The CDR3 contains 14 residues. Per the germline V gene, CDR1 is SGHVS and CDR2 is FQNEAQ. CDR3 nucleotide sequence: TGTGCCAGCAGCCAGCCGACAGGGAACTATGGCTACACCTTC. The encoded protein is CASSQPTGNYGYTF.

This clonotype was seen more than once but under ten times. Here the CDR3 reads CVGGTSIYEQYF. The CDR3, as DNA: TGCGTGGGAGGGACTAGCATCTACGAGCAGTACTTC. The chain employs TRBV20-1 and TRBJ2-7, with TRBD2 identical over 9 bases. The germline V gene encodes CDR1 DFQATT and CDR2 SNEGSKA (reference sequence). The CDR3 runs 12 residues.

This clonotype occurred a few times. The rearrangement links TRBV2 to TRBJ1-1; TRBD1 matches 7 bases. Germline-derived CDR1 and CDR2 are SNHLY and FYNNEI. The length of the CDR3 is 15 residues. V shed 2 bases, J shed 0 bases, and the junction held 3 bases outside the gene matches. The CDR3 here is CASSERGHLNTEAFF. For the CDR3, the DNA is TGTGCCAGCAGTGAAAGGGGGCATTTGAACACTGAAGCTTTCTTT.

This clonotype was counted a few times. The chain employs TRBV30 and TRBJ2-1; D is perhaps TRBD1 (5 bases). The CDR3 runs to 13 residues. Germline CDR1 GTSNPN, CDR2 SVGIG (reference sequence). V was pared by 2 bases and J by 4 bases, with 9 bases between. This CDR3 is CAWSLDSYNEQFF. As DNA, the CDR3 is TGTGCCTGGAGTTTAGACAGTTACAATGAGCAGTTCTTC.

This clonotype was picked up many times. The rearrangement joins TRBV27 to TRBJ2-1; 7 bases align to TRBD1. The CDR3 is made up of 15 amino acids. Unmatched junction bases numbered 3, after V lost 0 bases and J lost 4 bases. The germline gives CDR1 MNHEY, CDR2 SMNVEV (reference sequence). The CDR3 DNA follows: TGTGCCAGCAGTTTATCGAGGGGGCTGTACAATGAGCAGTTCTTC. It specifies CASSLSRGLYNEQFF.

J is TRBJ2-3 and V is TRBV5-1, with 7 bases lining up with TRBD1. V trimming: 4 bases; J trimming: 1 base; junction bases outside the gene matches: 6. Germline values: CDR1 SGHRS, CDR2 YFSETQ. This CDR3 region has 15 residues. The CDR3 region is CASSRGGTGTDTQYF. CDR3 coding DNA: TGCGCCAGCAGCAGGGGTGGGACAGGCACAGATACGCAGTATTTT.

The V and J genes are TRBV28 and TRBJ1-1; TRBD1 matches 7 bases. This CDR3 contains 14 residues. Germline V CDR1 and CDR2: MDHEN, SYDVKM. With V trimmed by 7 bases and J by 2 bases, 7 bases remained unmatched. In DNA, the CDR3 is TGTGCCAGCACCATTACAGGGGAAAACACTGAAGCTTTCTTT. This sequence encodes CASTITGENTEAFF.